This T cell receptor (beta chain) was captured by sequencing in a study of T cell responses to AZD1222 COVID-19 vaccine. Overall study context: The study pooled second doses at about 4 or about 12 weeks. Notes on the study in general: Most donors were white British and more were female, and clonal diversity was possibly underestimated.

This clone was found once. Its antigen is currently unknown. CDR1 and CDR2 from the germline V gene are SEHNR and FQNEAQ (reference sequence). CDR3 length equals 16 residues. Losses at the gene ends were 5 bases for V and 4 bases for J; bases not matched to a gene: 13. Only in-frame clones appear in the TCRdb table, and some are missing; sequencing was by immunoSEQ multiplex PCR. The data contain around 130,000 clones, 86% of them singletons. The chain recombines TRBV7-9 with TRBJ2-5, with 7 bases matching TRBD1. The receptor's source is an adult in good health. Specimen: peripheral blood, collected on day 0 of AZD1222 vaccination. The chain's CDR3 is CASSGTGEGAVETQYF. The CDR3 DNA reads TGTGCCAGCAGCGGTACAGGGGAAGGCGCGGTAGAGACCCAGTACTTC.